This paragraph covers one T cell receptor beta chain sequence. This specimen belongs to a study of blood T cell repertoires in COVID-19. About the research overall: Spain, Italy and the United States supplied samples that represented acute and convalescent COVID-19.

Per the original data handling: Nucleated cell counts were estimated from reference gene primer amplification. Method: immunoSEQ multiplex PCR; TCRdb's copy keeps in-frame clones and lacks some. V, J and clone size derive from that table, while D and trimming were established from the DNA sequence. The sample shows roughly 280,000 clones, 85% to 90% of them seen only once. The sample comprised peripheral blood. The sequence came from a young man with active or convalescent COVID-19.

CDR3 nucleotide sequence: TGTGCCAGCAGCATCGGGACAGTTCAAGAGACCCAGTACTTC. Encoded protein: CASSIGTVQETQYF. V is TRBV7-2 and J is TRBJ2-5, with 7 bases identical to TRBD1. V trimming: 5 bases; J trimming: 2 bases; junction bases outside the gene matches: 5. This CDR3 contains 14 residues. The germline CDR1 and CDR2 sequences are SGHTA and FQGNSA. Together with reference TRBV7-2 and TRBJ2-5, the CDR3 gives the full variable domain: GAGVSQSPSNKVTEKGKDVELRCDPISGHTALYWYRQSLGQGLEFLIYFQGNSAPDKSGLPSDRFSAERTGGSVSTLTIQRTQQEDSAVYLCASSIGTVQETQYFGPGTRLLVL.